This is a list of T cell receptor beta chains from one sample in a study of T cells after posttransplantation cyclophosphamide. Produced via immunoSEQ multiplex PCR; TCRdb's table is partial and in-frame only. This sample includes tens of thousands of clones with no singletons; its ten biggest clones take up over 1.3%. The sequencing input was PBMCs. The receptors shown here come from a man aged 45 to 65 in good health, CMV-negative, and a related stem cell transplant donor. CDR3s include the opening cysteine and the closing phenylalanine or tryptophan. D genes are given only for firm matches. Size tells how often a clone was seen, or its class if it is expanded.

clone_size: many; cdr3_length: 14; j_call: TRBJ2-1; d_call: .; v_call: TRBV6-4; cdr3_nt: TGTGCCAGCAGTGATGGGCGGGGTGTAAATGAGCAGTTCTTC; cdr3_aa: CASSDGRGVNEQFF
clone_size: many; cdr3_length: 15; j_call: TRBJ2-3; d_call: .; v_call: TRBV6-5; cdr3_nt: TGTGCCAGCAGTTACTGGAGGGGGGGCCGTGATACGCAGTATTTT; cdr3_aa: CASSYWRGGRDTQYF
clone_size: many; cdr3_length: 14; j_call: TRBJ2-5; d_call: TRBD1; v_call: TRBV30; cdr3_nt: TGTGCCTGGAGTTTGACAGGGGTAGGAGAGACCCAGTACTTC; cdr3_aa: CAWSLTGVGETQYF
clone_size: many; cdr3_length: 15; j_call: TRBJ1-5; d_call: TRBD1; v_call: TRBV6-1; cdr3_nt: TGTGCCAGCAGTGTCCCACAGGGGCGGGATCAGCCCCAGCATTTT; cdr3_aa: CASSVPQGRDQPQHF
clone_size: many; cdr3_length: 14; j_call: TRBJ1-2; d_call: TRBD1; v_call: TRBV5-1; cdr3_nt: TGCGCCTCAAAGGTGACAGGGACGGACTATGGCTACACCTTC; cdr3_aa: CASKVTGTDYGYTF
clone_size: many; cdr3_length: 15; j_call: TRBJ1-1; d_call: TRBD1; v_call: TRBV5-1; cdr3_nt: TGCGCCAGCAGCCTAGGACAGGGGCAGGTGTCTGAAGCTTTCTTT; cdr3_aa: CASSLGQGQVSEAFF
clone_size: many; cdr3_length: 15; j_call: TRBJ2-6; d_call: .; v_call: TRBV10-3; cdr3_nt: TGTGCCATCAGTGAAGGAGATCAAGGGGCCAACGTCCTGACTTTC; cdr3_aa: CAISEGDQGANVLTF
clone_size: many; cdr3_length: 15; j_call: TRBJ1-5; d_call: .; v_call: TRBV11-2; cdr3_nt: TGTGCCAGCAGCTTAACAGATCTTAGCAATCAGCCCCAGCATTTT; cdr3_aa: CASSLTDLSNQPQHF
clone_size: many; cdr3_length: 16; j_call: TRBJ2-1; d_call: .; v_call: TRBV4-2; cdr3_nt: TGTGCCAGCAGCCAAGATCAGGGGGGCGACTACAATGAGCAGTTCTTC; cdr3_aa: CASSQDQGGDYNEQFF
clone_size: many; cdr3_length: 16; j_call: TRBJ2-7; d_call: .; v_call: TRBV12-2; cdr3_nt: TGTGCAAGTCGCTCCGAGGGAGGGTGGGGCTCCTACGAGCAGTACTTC; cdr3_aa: CASRSEGGWGSYEQYF
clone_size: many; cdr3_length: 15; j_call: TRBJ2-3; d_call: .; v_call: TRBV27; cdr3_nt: TGTGCCAGCAGTTTAGGACAGACGTACACAGATACGCAGTATTTT; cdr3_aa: CASSLGQTYTDTQYF
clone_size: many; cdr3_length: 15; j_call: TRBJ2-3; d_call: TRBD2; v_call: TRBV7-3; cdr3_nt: TGTGCCAGCAGCGCAGCTAGCGGGGGCACAGATACGCAGTATTTT; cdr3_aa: CASSAASGGTDTQYF
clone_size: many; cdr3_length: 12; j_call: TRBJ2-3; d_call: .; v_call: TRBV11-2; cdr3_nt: TGTGCCAGCAGCCATCCTAGGGGTACGCAGTATTTT; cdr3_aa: CASSHPRGTQYF
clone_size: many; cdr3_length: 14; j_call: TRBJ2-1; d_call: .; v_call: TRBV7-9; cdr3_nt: TGTGCCAGCAGCTCGGGACACTCCTACAATGAGCAGTTCTTC; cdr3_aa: CASSSGHSYNEQFF
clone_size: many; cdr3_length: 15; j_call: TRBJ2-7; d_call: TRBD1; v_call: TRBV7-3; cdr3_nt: TGTGCCAGCAGCATAGGGACAGGCCCTTTCTACGAGCAGTACTTC; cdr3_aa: CASSIGTGPFYEQYF
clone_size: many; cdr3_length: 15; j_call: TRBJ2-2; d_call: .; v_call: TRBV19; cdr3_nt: TGTGCCAGTAGTATAGATCTAGGTTACACCGGGGAGCTGTTTTTT; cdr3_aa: CASSIDLGYTGELFF
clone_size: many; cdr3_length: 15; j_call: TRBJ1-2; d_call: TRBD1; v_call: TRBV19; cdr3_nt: TGTGCCAGTAGCGAGAGGACAGGGAAGAACTATGGCTACACCTTC; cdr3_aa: CASSERTGKNYGYTF
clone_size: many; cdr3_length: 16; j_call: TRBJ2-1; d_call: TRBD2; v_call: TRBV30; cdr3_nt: TGTGCCTGGAGTGGCGTAGGGACTAGCGGGAGTAATGAGCAGTTCTTC; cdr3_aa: CAWSGVGTSGSNEQFF
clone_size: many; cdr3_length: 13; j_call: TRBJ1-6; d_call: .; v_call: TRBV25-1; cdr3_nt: TGTGCCAGCGGCCAGGCAGGGGATTCACCCCTCCACTTT; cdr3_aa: CASGQAGDSPLHF
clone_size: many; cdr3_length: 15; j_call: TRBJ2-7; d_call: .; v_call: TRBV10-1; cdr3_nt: TGCGCCAGCAGTGAGTCGGGCGGGCTTCCCTACGAGCAGTACTTC; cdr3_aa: CASSESGGLPYEQYF
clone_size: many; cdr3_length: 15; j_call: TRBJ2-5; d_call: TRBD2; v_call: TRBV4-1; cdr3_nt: TGCGCCAGCAGCCAAGTCGAAGCGGGAGGGGAGACCCAGTACTTC; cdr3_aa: CASSQVEAGGETQYF
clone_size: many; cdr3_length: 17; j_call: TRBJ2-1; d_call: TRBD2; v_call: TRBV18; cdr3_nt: TGTGCCAGCTCACCATTTAGGGCTAGCGGGGGATACAATGAGCAGTTCTTC; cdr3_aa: CASSPFRASGGYNEQFF
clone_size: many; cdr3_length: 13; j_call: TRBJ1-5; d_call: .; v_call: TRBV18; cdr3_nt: TGTGCCAGCTCACCTTTAGGAGATCAGCCCCAGCATTTT; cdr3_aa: CASSPLGDQPQHF